The rows below give T cell receptor beta chains drawn from one sample of a study of CD8 T cells in Susac syndrome. Each CDR3 protein gets one entry after TCRdb re-called the immunoSEQ multiplex PCR reads with MiXCR. The sample consists of under 200,000 distinct CDR3 sequences, around 95% of them appearing once. Sequencing input: CD4+ T cells from PBMCs. These receptors were obtained from a human donor in good health. Both conserved end residues are trimmed from each CDR3. Fields, in order: J gene, V gene, CDR3 protein.

TRBJ2-3,TRBV11-2,ASVRGAGDRPAQY
TRBJ2-5,TRBV18,ASSLRYQETQY
TRBJ2-3,TRBV11-2,ASSFGTDTQY
TRBJ2-1,TRBV30,AWSRGDEQF
TRBJ1-2,TRBV4-3,ASSQDPGVDYGYT
TRBJ2-1,TRBV14,ASSPGTGWSNEQF
TRBJ1-6,TRBV19,ASAWGDSQRDSPLH
TRBJ1-6,TRBV9,ASSETQGAGNSPLH
TRBJ2-5,TRBV19,ATAGAGGPETQY
TRBJ2-3,TRBV7-2,ASSHPQEDTQY
TRBJ2-3,TRBV3-1,ASSQAFLREGLDTQY
TRBJ1-1,TRBV12-5,ASGLDVDTEAF
TRBJ2-1,TRBV20-1,SASVGTGDNEQF
TRBJ1-1,TRBV5-4,ASSLLPNTEAF
TRBJ2-5,TRBV24-1,ATSDPSRETQY
TRBJ2-3,TRBV20-1,SARVAGPTDTQY
TRBJ1-1,TRBV29-1,SVSDSLYTEAF
TRBJ1-4,TRBV29-1,SVAGSGVEKLF
TRBJ2-1,TRBV20-1,SARDMGGNNEQF
TRBJ2-7,TRBV3-1,ASSPDTLAYEQY
TRBJ2-3,TRBV28,ASSLSRVTDTQY
TRBJ2-2,TRBV20-1,SAAGTGPLGELF
TRBJ1-4,TRBV28,ASSFRDYEKLF
TRBJ2-3,TRBV29-1,SVEGGGASDTQY
TRBJ1-1,TRBV5-1,ASSRGQANTEAF
TRBJ2-3,TRBV4-1,ASSRWSTDTQY
TRBJ2-1,TRBV30,AWKRTGDHNEQF
TRBJ2-5,TRBV9,ASSVWGMEQETQY
TRBJ1-2,TRBV7-8,ASSLSRGPVGYT
TRBJ2-1,TRBV7-2,ASSRGLDYNEQF
TRBJ2-4,TRBV29-1,SVVALGSKNIQY
TRBJ2-1,TRBV20-1,SALTREASSYNEQF
TRBJ1-1,TRBV20-1,SASGGHGDTEAF
TRBJ2-7,TRBV20-1,SARMGEQY
TRBJ1-6,TRBV3-1,ASSQGSARFNNSPLH
TRBJ2-5,TRBV28,ASSLRGTSWY
TRBJ1-2,TRBV4-3,ASSQDGTGYYGYT
TRBJ2-2,TRBV30,AWSPGRSTGELF
TRBJ2-2,TRBV4-3,ASSQDELGQVITGELF
TRBJ1-2,TRBV20-1,SAGHGANYGYT